This T cell receptor (beta chain) comes out of a study of blood T cell repertoires in COVID-19. This clone was found once. V lost 8 bases, J lost 0 bases, and 5 bases stayed unmatched. The germline CDR1 and CDR2 sequences are SNHLY and FYNNEI. The CDR3 is 14 residues long. Data came from immunoSEQ multiplex PCR; TCRdb stores just in-frame clones and leaves some out. The table has 330,000 or so clones, about nine tenths seen once. The sequenced sample was peripheral blood. The V and J genes are TRBV2 and TRBJ1-2; TRBD1 agrees at 8 bases. The receptor was isolated from a young man with COVID-19, enrolled during active disease. CDR3 region: CASGEQGANYGYTF. The CDR3 coding sequence is TGTGCCAGCGGCGAACAGGGGGCTAACTATGGCTACACCTTC.